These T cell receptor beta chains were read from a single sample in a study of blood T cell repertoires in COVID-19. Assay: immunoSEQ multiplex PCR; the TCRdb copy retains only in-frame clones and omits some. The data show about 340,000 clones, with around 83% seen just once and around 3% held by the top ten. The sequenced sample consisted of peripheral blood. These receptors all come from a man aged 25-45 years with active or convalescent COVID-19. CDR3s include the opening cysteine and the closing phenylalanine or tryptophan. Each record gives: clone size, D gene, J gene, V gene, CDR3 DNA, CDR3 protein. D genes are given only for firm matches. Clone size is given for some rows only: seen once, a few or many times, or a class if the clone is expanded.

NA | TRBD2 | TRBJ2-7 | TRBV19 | TGTGCCAGTAGTATGGGACTAGCGGGCTCGTCCGAGCAGTACTTC | CASSMGLAGSSEQYF
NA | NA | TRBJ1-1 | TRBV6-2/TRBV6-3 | TGTGCCAGCAGTGACGGACAGACGAACACTGAAGCTTTCTTT | CASSDGQTNTEAFF
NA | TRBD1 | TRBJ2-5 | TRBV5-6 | TGTGCCAGCAGCTCGGCGGGACAGGGCCTCATGGGAGAGACCCAGTACTTC | CASSSAGQGLMGETQYF
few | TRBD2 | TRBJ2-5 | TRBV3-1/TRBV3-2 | TGTGCCAGCAGCCAAGGTGGGACTAGCGTAGAGACCCAGTACTTC | CASSQGGTSVETQYF
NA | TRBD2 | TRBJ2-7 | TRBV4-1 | TGCGCCAGCAGCCATATCCCGGGACTAGCCTTTGCCTACGAGCAGTACTTC | CASSHIPGLAFAYEQYF
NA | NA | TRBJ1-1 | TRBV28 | TGTGCCAGCAGCCTGGGGCAGGGGAACACTGAAGCTTTCTTT | CASSLGQGNTEAFF
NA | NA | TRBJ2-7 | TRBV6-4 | TGTGCCAGCAGTGGGCCGGGACACGGAACCTTC | CASSGPGHGTF
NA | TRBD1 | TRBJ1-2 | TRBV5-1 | TGCGCCAGCAGCTTAGGACAGGGGGTAGACTATGGCTACACCTTC | CASSLGQGVDYGYTF
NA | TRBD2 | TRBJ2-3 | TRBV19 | TGTGCCAGTAGTCGTTCAGGACTAGCGGGGGGGATGCATACGCAGTATTTT | CASSRSGLAGGMHTQYF
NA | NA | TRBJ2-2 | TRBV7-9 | TGTGCCAGCAGCTTCCAAGCCTACACCGGGGAGCTGTTTTTT | CASSFQAYTGELFF
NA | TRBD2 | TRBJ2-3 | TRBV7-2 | TGTGCCAGCAGCTCCCGTGCTAGCGGAAGCACAGATACGCAGTATTTT | CASSSRASGSTDTQYF
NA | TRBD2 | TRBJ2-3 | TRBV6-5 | TGTGCCAGCAGTTGGGTAGCGGGGGTCACAGATACGCAGTATTTT | CASSWVAGVTDTQYF
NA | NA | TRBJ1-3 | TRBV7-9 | TGTGCCAGCAGCTTAGGGGGCCTCGGAAACACCATATATTTT | CASSLGGLGNTIYF
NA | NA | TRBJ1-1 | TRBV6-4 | TGTGCCAGCAGGGACAGCTTGAACACTGAAGCTTTCTTT | CASRDSLNTEAFF
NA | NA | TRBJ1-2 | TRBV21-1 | TGTGCCAGCAGCGAGGGGGCCTGCGACTCCTATGGCTACACCTTC | CASSEGACDSYGYTF
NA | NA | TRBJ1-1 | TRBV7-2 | TGTGCCAGCAGCTTCACAGGGAACACTGAAGCTTTCTTT | CASSFTGNTEAFF
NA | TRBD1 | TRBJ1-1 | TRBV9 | TGTGCCAGCAGCGTAGAGGCAGGGGGCAGCACTGAAGCTTTCTTT | CASSVEAGGSTEAFF
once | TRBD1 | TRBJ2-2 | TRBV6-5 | TGTGCCAGCAGCCCCGGGACAGGGGGTACCGGGGAGCTGTTTTTT | CASSPGTGGTGELFF
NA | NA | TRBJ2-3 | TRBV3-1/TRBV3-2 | TGTGCCAGCAGCCAAGCGGATACGCAGTATTTT | CASSQADTQYF
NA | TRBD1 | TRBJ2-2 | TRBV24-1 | TGTGCCACCAGTGATCCTTACTCGACAGGGGGAACCGGGGAGCTGTTTTTT | CATSDPYSTGGTGELFF
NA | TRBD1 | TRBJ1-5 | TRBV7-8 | TGTGCCAGCAGTGACAGGGGAGGCAATCAGCCCCAGCATTTT | CASSDRGGNQPQHF
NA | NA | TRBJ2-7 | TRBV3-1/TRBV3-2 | TGTGCCAGCAGCCAGGCCGGGGAGTCCTACGAGCAGTACTTC | CASSQAGESYEQYF
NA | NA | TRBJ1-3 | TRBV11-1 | TGTGCCAGCAGCTGGAGCTCTGGAAACACCATATATTTT | CASSWSSGNTIYF